This entry features one TCR beta chain sequence. The antigen it recognizes is unknown. It has no much larger one-base neighbor in the sample; base qualities were not kept. Library creation used the immunoSEQ multiplex PCR assay. The table was pulled from immuneACCESS by TCRdb, which kept in-frame rearrangements only. Such tables lose some clones; where checked, under half of the loss comes from unresolved V genes, and the rest has no known cause. Within this sample are 84,000 or so clones, with around 94% of them counted one time only. About 0.8% of the sample is taken by the ten largest. Relative to germline, V is missing 5 bases and J is missing 2 bases, with 9 bases of the junction outside any gene match. The CDR3 starts with the cysteine, ends with the phenylalanine, and has 16 residues. Only the CDR3 DNA stays, 48 bases, in frame from base 1. CDR1 and CDR2 (KGHSH, LQKENI) derive from the germline V gene.

This sample was taken from a study of T cell changes during pregnancy in multiple sclerosis (dated by TCRdb to between 2018 and 2021). With respect to the entire study: The study examined how the T cell repertoire changed over the course of pregnancy in women with multiple sclerosis.

The starting material was peripheral blood, obtained in the third trimester of pregnancy. The chain is made from TRBV18 and TRBJ1-2; 9 middle bases align to TRBD1. This clonotype was sampled from a female donor with multiple sclerosis, enrolled in a pregnancy study. The DNA sequence reads TGTGCCAGCTCAGTAACCGGGACAGGGCTGAACTATGGCTACACCTTC. It encodes CASSVTGTGLNYGYTF.